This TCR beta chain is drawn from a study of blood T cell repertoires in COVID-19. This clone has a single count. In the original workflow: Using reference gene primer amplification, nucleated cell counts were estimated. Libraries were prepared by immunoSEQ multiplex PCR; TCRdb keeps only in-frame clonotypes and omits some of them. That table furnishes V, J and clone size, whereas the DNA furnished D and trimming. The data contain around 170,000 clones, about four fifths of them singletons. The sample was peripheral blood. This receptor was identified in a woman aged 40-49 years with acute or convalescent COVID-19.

The CDR3 loop reads CASRRDSNQPQHF. The CDR3, as DNA: TGCGCCAGCAGGCGAGATAGCAATCAGCCCCAGCATTTT. The chain carries TRBV10-1 and TRBJ1-5; no clear D gene. The CDR3 extends over 13 amino acids. V lost 6 bases to trimming and J lost 0 bases, with 6 bases between them. The germline gives CDR1 WNHNN, CDR2 SYGVQD (reference sequence).